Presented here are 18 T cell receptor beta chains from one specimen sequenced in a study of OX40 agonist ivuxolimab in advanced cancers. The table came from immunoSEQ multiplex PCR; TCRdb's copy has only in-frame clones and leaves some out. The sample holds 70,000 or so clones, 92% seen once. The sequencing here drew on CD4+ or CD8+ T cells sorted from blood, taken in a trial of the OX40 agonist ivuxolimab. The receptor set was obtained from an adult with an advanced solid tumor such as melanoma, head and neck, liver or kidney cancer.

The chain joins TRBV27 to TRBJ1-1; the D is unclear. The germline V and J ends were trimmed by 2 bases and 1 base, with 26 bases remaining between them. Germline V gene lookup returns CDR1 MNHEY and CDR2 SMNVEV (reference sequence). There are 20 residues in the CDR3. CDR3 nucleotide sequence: TGTGCCAGCAGTTTAGGCCGCATCTGGAGGGAGTCTGTCCCGAACACTGAAGCTTTCTTT. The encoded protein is CASSLGRIWRESVPNTEAFF.

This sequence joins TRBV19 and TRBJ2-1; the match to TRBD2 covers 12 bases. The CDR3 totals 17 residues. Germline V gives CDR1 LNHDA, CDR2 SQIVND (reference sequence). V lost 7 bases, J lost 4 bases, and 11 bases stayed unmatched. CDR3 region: CASIGSSGGVVYNEQFF. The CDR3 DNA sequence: TGTGCCAGTATCGGGTCTAGCGGGGGGGTGGTGTACAATGAGCAGTTCTTC.

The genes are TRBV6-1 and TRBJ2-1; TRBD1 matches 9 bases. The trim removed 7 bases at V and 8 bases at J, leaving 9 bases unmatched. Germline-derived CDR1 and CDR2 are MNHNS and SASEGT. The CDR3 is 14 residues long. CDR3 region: CASTTGGAFDEQFF. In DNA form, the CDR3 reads TGTGCCAGCACCACAGGGGGCGCTTTTGATGAGCAGTTCTTC.

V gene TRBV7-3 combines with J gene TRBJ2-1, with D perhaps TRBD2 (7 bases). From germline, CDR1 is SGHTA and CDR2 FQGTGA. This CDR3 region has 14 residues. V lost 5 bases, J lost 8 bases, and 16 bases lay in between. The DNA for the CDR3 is TGTGCCAGCAGCCCGAAGGGGGGGCTCGATGAGCAGTTCTTC. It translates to CASSPKGGLDEQFF.

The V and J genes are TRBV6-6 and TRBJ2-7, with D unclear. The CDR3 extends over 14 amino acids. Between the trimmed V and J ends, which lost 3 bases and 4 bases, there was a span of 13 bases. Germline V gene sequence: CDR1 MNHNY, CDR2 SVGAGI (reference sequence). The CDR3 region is CASSYGPGDYEQYF. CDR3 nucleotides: TGTGCCAGCAGTTATGGACCCGGTGATTACGAGCAGTACTTC.

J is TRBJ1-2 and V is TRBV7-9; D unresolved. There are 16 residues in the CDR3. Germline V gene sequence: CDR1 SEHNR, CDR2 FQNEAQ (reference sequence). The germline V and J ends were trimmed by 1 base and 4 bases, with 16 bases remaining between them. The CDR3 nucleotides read TGTGCCAGCAGCTTAGTAGGTTACGGCCGAACCTATGGCTACACCTTC. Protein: CASSLVGYGRTYGYTF. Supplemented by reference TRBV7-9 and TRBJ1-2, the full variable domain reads DTGVSQNPRHKITKRGQNVTFRCDPISEHNRLYWYRQTLGQGPEFLTYFQNEAQLEKSRLLSDRFSAERPKGSFSTLEIQRTEQGDSAMYLCASSLVGYGRTYGYTFGSGTRLTVV.

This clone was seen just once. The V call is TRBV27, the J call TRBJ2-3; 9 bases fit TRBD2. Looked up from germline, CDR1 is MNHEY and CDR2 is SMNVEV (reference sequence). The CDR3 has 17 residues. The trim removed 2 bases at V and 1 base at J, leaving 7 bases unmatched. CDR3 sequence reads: CASSLNRIAGGTDTQYF. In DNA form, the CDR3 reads TGTGCCAGCAGTTTAAATCGGATAGCGGGGGGCACAGATACGCAGTATTTT.

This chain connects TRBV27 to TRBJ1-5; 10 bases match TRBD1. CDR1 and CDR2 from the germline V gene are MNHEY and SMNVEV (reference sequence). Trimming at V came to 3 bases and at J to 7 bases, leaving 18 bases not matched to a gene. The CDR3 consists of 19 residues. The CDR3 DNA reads TGTGCCAGCAGTTTGTTCCCGGACAGGGGGAAGTACTCTGGGCAGCCCCAGCATTTT. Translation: CASSLFPDRGKYSGQPQHF.

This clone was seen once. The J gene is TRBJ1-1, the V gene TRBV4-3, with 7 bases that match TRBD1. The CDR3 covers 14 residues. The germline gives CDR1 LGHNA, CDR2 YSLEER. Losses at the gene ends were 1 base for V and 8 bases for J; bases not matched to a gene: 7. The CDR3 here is CASSQVQGGAEAFF. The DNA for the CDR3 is TGCGCCAGCAGCCAAGTACAAGGGGGCGCGGAAGCTTTCTTT.

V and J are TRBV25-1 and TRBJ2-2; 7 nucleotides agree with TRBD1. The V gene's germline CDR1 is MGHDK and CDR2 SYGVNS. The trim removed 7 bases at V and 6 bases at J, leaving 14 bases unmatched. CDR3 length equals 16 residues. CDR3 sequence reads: CASTTGEGGSAGELFF. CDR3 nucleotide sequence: TGTGCCAGCACCACTGGGGAAGGGGGCTCAGCCGGGGAGCTGTTTTTT.

In nucleotides, the CDR3 is TGTGCCAGCAGCTTAGGCCAAGCGGGGGGGCAGAAGACCCAGTACTTC. This translates into CASSLGQAGGQKTQYF. V gene TRBV11-2 combines with J gene TRBJ2-5; 10 nucleotides line up with TRBD2. The V segment lost 1 base and the J segment 6 bases; nucleotides outside the gene matches: 8. The germline V gene encodes CDR1 SGHAT and CDR2 FQNNGV. CDR3 length: 16 amino acids.

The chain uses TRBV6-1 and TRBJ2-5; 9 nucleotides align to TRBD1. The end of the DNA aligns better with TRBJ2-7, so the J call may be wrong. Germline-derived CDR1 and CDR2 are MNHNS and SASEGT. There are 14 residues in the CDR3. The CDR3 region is CASSEGTGAYEQYF. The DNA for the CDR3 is TGTGCCAGCAGTGAAGGGACAGGGGCCTACGAGCAGTACTTC.

CDR3 in DNA: TGTGCCAGCAGCTTAGATCATGGAGGAGGGAGGGCAACCTACGAGCAGTACTTC. Translating gives CASSLDHGGGRATYEQYF. V usage is TRBV11-3 and J usage is TRBJ2-7, with 7 bases matching TRBD2. The length of the CDR3 is 18 residues. J was trimmed by 2 bases and V by 0 bases; bases with no gene match: 13. Germline CDR1 reads SGHNT; CDR2 reads YENEEA. Complete variable domain (other parts from reference TRBV11-3 and TRBJ2-7): EAGVVQSPRYKIIEKKQPVAFWCNPISGHNTLYWYLQNLGQGPELLIRYENEEAVDDSQLPKDRFSAERLKGVDSTLKIQPAELGDSAVYLCASSLDHGGGRATYEQYFGPGTRLTVT.

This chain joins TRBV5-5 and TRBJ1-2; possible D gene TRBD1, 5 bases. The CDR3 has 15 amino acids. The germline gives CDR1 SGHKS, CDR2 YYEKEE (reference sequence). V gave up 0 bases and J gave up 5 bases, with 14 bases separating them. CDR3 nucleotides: TGTGCCAGCAGCTTGGGGGGCACCTCGGGGTATGGCTACACCTTC. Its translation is CASSLGGTSGYGYTF.

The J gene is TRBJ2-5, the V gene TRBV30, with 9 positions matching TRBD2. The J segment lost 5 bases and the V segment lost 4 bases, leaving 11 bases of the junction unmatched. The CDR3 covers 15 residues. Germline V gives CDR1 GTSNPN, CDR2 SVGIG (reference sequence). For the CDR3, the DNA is TGTGCCTGGACTAGCGGGGTAACCAGGGTTGAGACCCAGTACTTC. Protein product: CAWTSGVTRVETQYF. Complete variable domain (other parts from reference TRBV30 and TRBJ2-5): SQTIHQWPATLVQPVGSPLSLECTVEGTSNPNLYWYRQAAGRGLQLLFYSVGIGQISSEVPQNLSASRPQDRQFILSSKKLLLSDSGFYLCAWTSGVTRVETQYFGPGTRLLVL.

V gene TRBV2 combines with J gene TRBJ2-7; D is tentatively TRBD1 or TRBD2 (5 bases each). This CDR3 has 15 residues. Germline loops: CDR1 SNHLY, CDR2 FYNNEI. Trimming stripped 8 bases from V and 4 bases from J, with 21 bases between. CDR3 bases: TGTGCCAGCGAGCCCGGGGCAATAGGTGTGTACGAGCAGTACTTC. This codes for CASEPGAIGVYEQYF.

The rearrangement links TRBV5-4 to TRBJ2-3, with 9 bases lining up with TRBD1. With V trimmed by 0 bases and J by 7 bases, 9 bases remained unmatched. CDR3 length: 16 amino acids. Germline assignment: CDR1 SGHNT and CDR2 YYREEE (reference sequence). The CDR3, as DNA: TGTGCCAGCAGCTTGGTTGGGACAGGGCGGTTTTATACGCAGTATTTT. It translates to CASSLVGTGRFYTQYF.

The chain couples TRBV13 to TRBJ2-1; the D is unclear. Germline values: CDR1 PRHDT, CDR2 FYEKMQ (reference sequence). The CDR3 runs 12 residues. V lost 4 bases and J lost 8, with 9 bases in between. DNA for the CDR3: TGTGCCAGCAGCTCCTCAACCCATGAGCAGTTCTTC. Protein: CASSSSTHEQFF.